This T cell receptor (beta chain) was sequenced for a study of cytomegalovirus exposure and HLA in healthy donors. The study, taken as a whole, reports: Reports credit the classifier with highly specific, highly sensitive diagnosis of cytomegalovirus status. The study designated about 160 TCR beta chains cytomegalovirus-associated.

A remark on this clone: Its antigen remains unknown.

The data were produced by immunoSEQ multiplex PCR, yet TCRdb's version contains in-frame clones alone and is incomplete. This table holds 65,000 or so clones, about 90% found once. CDR3 length: 17 amino acids. V lost 8 bases and J lost 3, with 23 bases in between. Germline CDR1 is MDHEN and CDR2 is SYDVKM. Separation from the roughly 690-subject first cohort characterized the roughly 120-subject validation cohort, to which the donors belonged. The V and J genes are TRBV28 and TRBJ1-5; D perhaps matches TRBD1 (5 bases). The sequence derives from a woman aged 18-29 years in good health and CMV-seronegative. The sequenced sample consisted of PBMCs. The CDR3 loop is CASLPTIGQNLNQPQHF. The CDR3 region has the DNA TGTGCCAGCCTCCCCACAATCGGACAAAATCTCAATCAGCCCCAGCATTTT.